These T cell receptor beta chains were read from a single sample in a study of blood T cell repertoires in COVID-19. Profiled with immunoSEQ multiplex PCR; TCRdb holds only in-frame clones, not every one. The sample contains fewer than 150,000 clones, more than 70% of which appear only once. The sample comprised peripheral blood. Every receptor here comes from a woman in her sixties or seventies with COVID-19, enrolled during active disease. The conserved cysteine and the conserved F or W are not part of the CDR3 here. Part of the rows lack a size; the others show once, few, many or a class for expanded clones.

cdr3_aa: ASNPGGNEETQY
clone_size: once
j_call: TRBJ2-5
v_call: TRBV6-2/TRBV6-3

cdr3_aa: ASSLRQVSDEKLF
clone_size: .
j_call: TRBJ1-4
v_call: TRBV6-5

cdr3_aa: ASSQTVNTEAF
clone_size: .
j_call: TRBJ1-1
v_call: TRBV7-2

cdr3_aa: ASSQDFRNTIY
clone_size: .
j_call: TRBJ1-3
v_call: TRBV4-3

cdr3_aa: ASSSQTSGGPYEQY
clone_size: .
j_call: TRBJ2-7
v_call: TRBV27

cdr3_aa: ASSLAGTATNYGYT
clone_size: .
j_call: TRBJ1-2
v_call: TRBV7-2

cdr3_aa: ASSTSGGSYEQY
clone_size: .
j_call: TRBJ2-7
v_call: TRBV5-1

cdr3_aa: ASSELGHDPANYGYT
clone_size: few
j_call: TRBJ1-2
v_call: TRBV6-1

cdr3_aa: AIGESGYYNEQF
clone_size: .
j_call: TRBJ2-1
v_call: TRBV10-3

cdr3_aa: ASSLGISEYYNEQF
clone_size: .
j_call: TRBJ2-1
v_call: TRBV7-9

cdr3_aa: ASSQFPGGKGNTEAF
clone_size: once
j_call: TRBJ1-1
v_call: TRBV14

cdr3_aa: ASSRSGNTEAF
clone_size: .
j_call: TRBJ1-1
v_call: TRBV9

cdr3_aa: ASSIVGDRSYNEQF
clone_size: .
j_call: TRBJ2-1
v_call: TRBV19

cdr3_aa: ASSPHNGNQPQH
clone_size: .
j_call: TRBJ1-5
v_call: TRBV19

cdr3_aa: ASSLRDRRGNEQF
clone_size: once
j_call: TRBJ2-1
v_call: TRBV3-1/TRBV3-2

cdr3_aa: ASSTLGQGTGQPQH
clone_size: .
j_call: TRBJ1-5
v_call: TRBV19

cdr3_aa: ASSYEGYEQY
clone_size: .
j_call: TRBJ2-7
v_call: TRBV6-2/TRBV6-3